The clone carrying this T cell receptor (beta chain) was found a few times. Primed by a sample-barcoded 5' primer and a J-beta primer mix, a second PCR proceeded for 7 to 11 cycles. TCRdb independently ran MiXCR on the 5' RACE reads; one entry per CDR3 protein. Here the sample spans 600,000 to 900,000 distinct CDR3 sequences, around 24% being singletons. This sample was taken from a study of blood T cells in healthy people across ages. After removal of 0 bases from V and 7 bases from J, the junction contained 5 bases not matched to a gene. CDR1 is LGHDT, CDR2 YNNKEL, per germline (reference sequence). The CDR3 length is 14 residues. These same records also appear under a second study, on T cells of mothers and their children.

J is TRBJ1-2 and V is TRBV3-1; 7 bases fit TRBD1. The sample was blood. The source of this sequence is a boy aged 5-17 years in good health. The CDR3 reads CASSQEAGGGGYTF. CDR3 coding DNA: TGTGCCAGCAGCCAAGAGGCAGGGGGGGGTGGCTACACCTTC.